The clone carrying this TCR beta chain was picked up many times. This sample was included in a study of T cell repertoires in breast cancer. The length of the CDR3 is 14 residues. Germline assignment: CDR1 SGHTA and CDR2 FQGNSA. With V trimmed by 5 bases and J by 4 bases, 6 bases remained unmatched. Paired alpha-beta TCRs of CD8+ T cells were analyzed by expanded emulsion RT-PCR. Unpaired genes were suppressed by blocking oligonucleotides during a second nested PCR. TCRdb itself ran the emulsion pairing reads through MiXCR, one entry per CDR3 protein. The sample contains tens of thousands of distinct CDR3 sequences, roughly 44% of which appear only once.

The V call is TRBV7-2, the J call TRBJ1-1; 8 bases are a match to TRBD1. The TCR sequence derives from a pool of human donors with breast cancer or a healthy control (not recorded which). The material sequenced was CD8+ T cells. Here the CDR3 DNA reads TGTGCCAGCAGCCGGACAGGGTATCTCACTGAAGCTTTCTTT. It encodes CASSRTGYLTEAFF. The full variable domain, completed using reference TRBV7-2 and TRBJ1-1, is GAGVSQSPSNKVTEKGKDVELRCDPISGHTALYWYRQSLGQGLEFLIYFQGNSAPDKSGLPSDRFSAERTGGSVSTLTIQRTQQEDSAVYLCASSRTGYLTEAFFGQGTRLTVV.